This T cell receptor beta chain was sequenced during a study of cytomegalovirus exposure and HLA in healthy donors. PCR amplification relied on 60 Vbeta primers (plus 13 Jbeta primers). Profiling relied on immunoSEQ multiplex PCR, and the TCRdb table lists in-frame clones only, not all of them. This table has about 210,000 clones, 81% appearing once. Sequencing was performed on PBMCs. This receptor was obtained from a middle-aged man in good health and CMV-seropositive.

CDR3 amino acids: CASSYGTANYGYTF. The CDR3 coding sequence is TGTGCCAGCAGTTATGGGACAGCCAACTATGGCTACACCTTC. This chain joins TRBV28 and TRBJ1-2, with TRBD1 identical over 7 bases. This CDR3 region has 14 residues. Germline CDR1 and CDR2: MDHEN and SYDVKM. After removal of 4 bases from V and 2 bases from J, the junction contained 4 bases not matched to a gene.